The text below deals with one T cell receptor beta chain. What it recognizes is unknown. Germline-derived CDR1 and CDR2 are SGHRS and YFSETQ. The CDR3 consists of 15 residues. V lost 4 bases and J lost 3; bases outside the gene matches: 5. These data come from a study of CD8+ T cells in alopecia areata. Overall study: A regimen of oral tofacitinib, 5 to 10 mg twice daily, was given to treated patients.

Investigators isolated RNA and reverse transcribed it into cDNA to act as the sequencing template. TCRdb's table, derived via immunoSEQ multiplex PCR, lists solely in-frame clones and lacks some. The table has about 140,000 clones, 75% to 85% seen once; the top ten hold roughly 25%. Noted treatment: oral pan-JAK inhibitor, 5-10 mg twice daily. Findings and caveats of the study: On tofacitinib, scalp and blood still held many of the expanded lesional clones. One nonresponder leaves baseline CD8+ expansion's link to response uncertain. On tofacitinib, scalp clonality and expanded CD8+ clones among top 100 fell significantly.

V and J are TRBV5-1 and TRBJ2-1; 9 nucleotides match TRBD2. The sample here was CD8+ T cells sorted from blood, taken at week 4, from a patient treated with tofacitinib. This receptor was taken from a human donor with alopecia areata. The CDR3 here is CASSGKRGVYNEQFF. DNA of the CDR3: TGCGCCAGCAGCGGTAAGCGGGGGGTCTACAATGAGCAGTTCTTC.